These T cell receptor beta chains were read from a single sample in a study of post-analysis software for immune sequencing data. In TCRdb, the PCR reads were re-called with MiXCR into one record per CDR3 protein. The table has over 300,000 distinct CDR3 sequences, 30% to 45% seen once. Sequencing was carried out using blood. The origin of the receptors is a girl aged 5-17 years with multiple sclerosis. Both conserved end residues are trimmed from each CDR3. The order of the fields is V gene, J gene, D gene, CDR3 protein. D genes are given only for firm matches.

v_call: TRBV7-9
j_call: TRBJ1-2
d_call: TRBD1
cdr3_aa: ASSLGQGSLRGYT

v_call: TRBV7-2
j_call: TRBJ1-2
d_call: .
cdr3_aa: AGSPTAGVEGYT

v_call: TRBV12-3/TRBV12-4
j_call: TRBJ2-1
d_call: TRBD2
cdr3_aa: ASSPGLAGIGEQF

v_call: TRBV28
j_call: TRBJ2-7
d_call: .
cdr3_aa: ASSLRGYSYEQY

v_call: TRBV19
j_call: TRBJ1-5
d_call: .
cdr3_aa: ASRDSYQPQH

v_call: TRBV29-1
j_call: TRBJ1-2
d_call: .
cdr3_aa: SVEIRGNGYT

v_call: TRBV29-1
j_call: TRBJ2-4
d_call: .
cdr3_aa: SYRQENIQY

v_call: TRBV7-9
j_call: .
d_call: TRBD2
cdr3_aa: ASSSVGASGDEQY

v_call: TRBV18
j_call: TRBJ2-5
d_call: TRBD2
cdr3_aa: ASSRLAAEVEQY

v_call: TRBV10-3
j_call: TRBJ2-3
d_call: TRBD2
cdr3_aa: AARTSTSTDTQY

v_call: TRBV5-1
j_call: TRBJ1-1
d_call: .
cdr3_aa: ASSLQGTEAF

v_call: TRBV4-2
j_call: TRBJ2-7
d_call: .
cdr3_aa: ASSQERVGVYEQY

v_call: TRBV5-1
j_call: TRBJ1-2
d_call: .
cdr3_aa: ASSLGSTQDYT

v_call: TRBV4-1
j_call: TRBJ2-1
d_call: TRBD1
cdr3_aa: ARTIHGDRWYNEQF

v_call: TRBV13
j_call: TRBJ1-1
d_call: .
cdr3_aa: ASSLGGARTEAF

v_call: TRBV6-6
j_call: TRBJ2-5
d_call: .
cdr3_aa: ASSPSPGQNQETQY

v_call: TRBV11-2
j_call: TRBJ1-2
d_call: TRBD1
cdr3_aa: ASSSRDRPILRGYGYT

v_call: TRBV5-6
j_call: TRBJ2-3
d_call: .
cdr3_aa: ASSRTVGDTQY

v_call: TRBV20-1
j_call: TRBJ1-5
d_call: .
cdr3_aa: SAPRGGGNYNQPQH

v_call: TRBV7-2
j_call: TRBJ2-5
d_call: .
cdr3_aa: ASSSQGGGYQETQY

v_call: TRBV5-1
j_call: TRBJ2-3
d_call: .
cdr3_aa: ASSLQVRIDTQY

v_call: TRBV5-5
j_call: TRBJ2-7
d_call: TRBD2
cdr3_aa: ASSFLASGDVEQY

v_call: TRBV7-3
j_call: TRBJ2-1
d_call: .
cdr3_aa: ASSLEGHNEQF

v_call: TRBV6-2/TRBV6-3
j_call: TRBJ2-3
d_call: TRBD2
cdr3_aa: ASSYSLAGARTDTQY

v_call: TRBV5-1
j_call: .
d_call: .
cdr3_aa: ASSWTAAGYEQY

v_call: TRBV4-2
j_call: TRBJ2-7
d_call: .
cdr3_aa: ASSRDEGTANSYEQY

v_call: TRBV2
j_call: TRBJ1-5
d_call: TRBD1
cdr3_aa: ASRAPIGQGSRGNQPQH

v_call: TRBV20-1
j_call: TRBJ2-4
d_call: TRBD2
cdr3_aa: SARSGVGKDIQY

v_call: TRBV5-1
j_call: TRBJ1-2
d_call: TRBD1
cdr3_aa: ASSLETGAEINGYT

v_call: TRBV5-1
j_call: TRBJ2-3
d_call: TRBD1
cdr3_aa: ASSSGTGLGDTQY

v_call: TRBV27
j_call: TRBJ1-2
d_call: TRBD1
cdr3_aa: ASSLSGTGDGYT

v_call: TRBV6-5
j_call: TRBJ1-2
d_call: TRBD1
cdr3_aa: ASRMTGRTSNYGYT

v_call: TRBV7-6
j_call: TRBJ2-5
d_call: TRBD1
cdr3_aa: ASSVDREETQY

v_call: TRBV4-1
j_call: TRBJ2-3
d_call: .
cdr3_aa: ASSQAPGADTQY

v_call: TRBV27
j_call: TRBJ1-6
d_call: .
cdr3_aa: ASSFKPSVGPLSPLH

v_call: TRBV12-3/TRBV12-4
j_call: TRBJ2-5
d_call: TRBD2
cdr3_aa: ASSDRTSGGDEQETQY

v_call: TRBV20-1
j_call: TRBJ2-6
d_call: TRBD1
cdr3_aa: SARAYRGISGANVLT

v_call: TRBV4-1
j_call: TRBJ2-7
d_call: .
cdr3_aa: ASSQFPSPGSGYEQY

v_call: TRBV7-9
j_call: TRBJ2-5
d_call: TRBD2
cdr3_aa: ASSPSWTSGFQETQY

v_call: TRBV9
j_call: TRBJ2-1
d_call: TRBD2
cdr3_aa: ASSVIESGGYNEQF

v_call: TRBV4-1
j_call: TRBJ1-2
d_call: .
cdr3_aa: ASSQDHPGVGGYT

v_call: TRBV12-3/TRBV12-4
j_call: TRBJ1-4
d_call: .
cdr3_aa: ASSFRGFEKLF

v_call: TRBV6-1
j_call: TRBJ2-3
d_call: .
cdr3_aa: ASNGDTGPTDTQY

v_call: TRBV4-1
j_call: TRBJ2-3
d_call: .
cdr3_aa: ASSQLRNWDLALTDTQY

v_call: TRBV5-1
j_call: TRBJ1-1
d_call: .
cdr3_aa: ASSRTQNTEAF

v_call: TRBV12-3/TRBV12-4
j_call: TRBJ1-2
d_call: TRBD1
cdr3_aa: ASSSTTGNHGYT

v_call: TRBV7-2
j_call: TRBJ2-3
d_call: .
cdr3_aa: VSSNRVIPDTQY

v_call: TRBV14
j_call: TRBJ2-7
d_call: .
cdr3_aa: ASKVTSGGDEQY

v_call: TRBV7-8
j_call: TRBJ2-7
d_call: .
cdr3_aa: ASSLASGAWYEQY

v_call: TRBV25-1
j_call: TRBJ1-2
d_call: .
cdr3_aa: ASSDGYGYT

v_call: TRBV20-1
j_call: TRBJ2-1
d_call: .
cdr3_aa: SASTRLAYNEQF

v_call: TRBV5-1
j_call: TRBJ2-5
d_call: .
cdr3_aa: ASSQPRGETQY

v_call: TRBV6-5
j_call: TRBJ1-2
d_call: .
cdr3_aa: ASSYSSYFYGYT

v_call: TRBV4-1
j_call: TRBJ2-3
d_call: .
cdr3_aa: ASSQSLFRGGTDTQY

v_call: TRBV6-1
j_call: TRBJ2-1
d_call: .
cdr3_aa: ASSEIGRGLNEQF

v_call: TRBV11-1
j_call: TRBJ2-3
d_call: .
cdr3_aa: ASSLTGPDTQY

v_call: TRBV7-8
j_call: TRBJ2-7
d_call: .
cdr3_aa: ASSLGSLEQY

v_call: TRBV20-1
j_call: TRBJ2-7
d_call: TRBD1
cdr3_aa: SARDPNRGRYEQY

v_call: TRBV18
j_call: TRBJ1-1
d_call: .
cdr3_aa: ASSPNPGRNTEAF

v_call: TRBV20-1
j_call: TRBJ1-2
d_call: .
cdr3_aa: SGEIYGYT